This T cell receptor beta chain was sequenced in a study of neurological immune-mediated disorders. Study results and limitations: Phylogenetically, 18 of 34 multiple sclerosis patients' repertoires fell into one related-CDR3 cluster, a possible signature.

This clonotype was seen more than once but under ten times. Its antigen remains unidentified. TCRdb itself ran the 5' RACE reads through MiXCR, one entry per CDR3 protein. The sample includes about 74,000 distinct CDR3 sequences, roughly 5% seen only once; the top ten take roughly 7.4%. Sequenced input: PBMCs. This clonotype originated in a man younger than 30 with multiple sclerosis.

Here the CDR3 DNA reads TGTGCCAGCTCGGGAGGGGCCTCTGGGGCCAACGTCCTGACTTTC. Translating gives CASSGGASGANVLTF. The chain combines TRBV18 with TRBJ2-6; 7 bases fit TRBD2. The germline V gene encodes CDR1 KGHSH and CDR2 LQKENI. The V and J ends lost 6 bases and 0 bases, in that order; junction bases with no gene match: 2. The CDR3 consists of 15 residues.